This T cell receptor (beta chain) originates from a study of CD8 T cells in ankylosing spondylitis. Overall study results and limits: Earlier authors reported some of these motif variants in reactive arthritis synovial fluid and blood. Typical of ankylosing spondylitis blood, it appeared, was a TCR beta motif of seven to nine highly homologous variants.

A single record per CDR3 protein comes from TCRdb applying MiXCR to the 5' RACE reads. The sample lists roughly 700,000 distinct CDR3 sequences; 15% to 20% were seen once. This clonotype was counted between two and nine times. The antigen remains unidentified. The V end lost 0 bases, the J end lost 6 bases, and 6 bases lay between the germline ends. In germline, CDR1 is DFQATT, CDR2 SNEGSKA (reference sequence). This CDR3 has 12 amino acids. The origin of this receptor is a male donor with ankylosing spondylitis. Specimen: blood, either unsorted or a sorted T cell fraction (not recorded which). This chain connects TRBV20-1 to TRBJ2-1; the D is unclear. CDR3 nucleotide sequence: TGCAGTGCTAGAGACGCGATCAATGAGCAGTTCTTC. Its protein is CSARDAINEQFF.